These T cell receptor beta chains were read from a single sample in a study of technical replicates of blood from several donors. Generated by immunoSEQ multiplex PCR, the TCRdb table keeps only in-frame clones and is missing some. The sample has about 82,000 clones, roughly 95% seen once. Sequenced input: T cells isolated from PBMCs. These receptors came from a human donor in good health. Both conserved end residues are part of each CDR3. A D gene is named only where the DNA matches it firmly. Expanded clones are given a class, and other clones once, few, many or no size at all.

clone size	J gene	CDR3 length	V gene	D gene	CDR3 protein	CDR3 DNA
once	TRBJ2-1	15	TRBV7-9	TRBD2	CASSLGTSGSNEQFF	TGTGCCAGCAGCTTAGGGACTAGCGGGAGCAATGAGCAGTTCTTC
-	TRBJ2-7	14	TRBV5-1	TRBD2	CASSLTSGTYEQYF	TGCGCCAGCAGCTTGACTAGCGGGACCTACGAGCAGTACTTC
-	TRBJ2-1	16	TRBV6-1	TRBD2	CASSEDPLAGYNEQFF	TGTGCCAGCAGTGAAGATCCCCTAGCGGGCTACAATGAGCAGTTCTTC
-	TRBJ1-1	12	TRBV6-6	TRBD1	CASSGQGTEAFF	TGTGCCAGCAGTGGACAGGGCACTGAAGCTTTCTTT
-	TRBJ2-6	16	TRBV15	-	CATSRDRESGANVLTF	TGTGCCACCAGCAGGGACAGAGAATCTGGGGCCAACGTCCTGACTTTC
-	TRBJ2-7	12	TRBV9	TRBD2	CASPRAGVEQYF	TGTGCCAGCCCGCGAGCGGGGGTCGAGCAGTACTTC
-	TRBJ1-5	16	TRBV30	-	CAWSVRVGESNQPQHF	TGTGCCTGGAGTGTACGCGTAGGGGAAAGCAATCAGCCCCAGCATTTT
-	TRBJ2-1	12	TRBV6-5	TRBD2	CASQSGTNEQFF	TGTGCCAGTCAAAGCGGGACGAATGAGCAGTTCTTC
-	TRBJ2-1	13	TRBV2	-	CASSVRQYNEQFF	TGTGCCAGCAGTGTGCGGCAGTACAATGAGCAGTTCTTC
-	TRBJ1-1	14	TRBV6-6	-	CASSHQGLYTEAFF	TGTGCCAGCAGCCACCAGGGACTATACACTGAAGCTTTCTTT
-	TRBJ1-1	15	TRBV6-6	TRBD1	CASSYGTGRDTEAFF	TGTGCCAGCAGTTACGGGACAGGGAGGGACACTGAAGCTTTCTTT
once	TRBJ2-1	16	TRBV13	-	CASSLDGGSSYNEQFF	TGTGCCAGCAGCTTAGACGGGGGAAGCTCCTACAATGAGCAGTTCTTC
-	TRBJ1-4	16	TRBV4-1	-	CASSRKPPGVGEKLFF	TGCGCCAGCAGCCGGAAGCCCCCAGGGGTCGGTGAAAAACTGTTTTTT
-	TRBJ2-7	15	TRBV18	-	CASSPGVSPNYEQYF	TGTGCCAGCTCACCCGGGGTTAGCCCAAACTACGAGCAGTACTTC
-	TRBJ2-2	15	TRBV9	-	CASSVAGVGAGELFF	TGTGCCAGCAGCGTAGCAGGGGTCGGCGCCGGGGAGCTGTTTTTT
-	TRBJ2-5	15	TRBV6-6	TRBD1	CASSYWGQGAKTQYF	TGTGCCAGCAGTTACTGGGGCCAGGGGGCAAAGACCCAGTACTTC
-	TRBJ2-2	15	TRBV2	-	CASSRPSENTGELFF	TGTGCCAGCAGTCGGCCTAGCGAGAACACCGGGGAGCTGTTTTTT
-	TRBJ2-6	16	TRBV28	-	CASSFGGSSGANVLTF	TGTGCCAGCAGTTTTGGCGGGTCCTCTGGGGCCAACGTCCTGACTTTC
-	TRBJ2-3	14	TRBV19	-	CASSIEGGTDTQYF	TGTGCCAGTAGTATAGAGGGAGGCACAGATACGCAGTATTTT
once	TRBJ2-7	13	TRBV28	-	CASSLGQTYEQYF	TGTGCCAGCAGCCTAGGACAAACCTACGAGCAGTACTTC
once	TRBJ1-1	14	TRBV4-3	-	CASSQDWAAREAFF	TGCGCCAGCAGCCAAGATTGGGCAGCCCGTGAAGCTTTCTTT
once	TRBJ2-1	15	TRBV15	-	CATSRDRQLYNEQFF	TGTGCCACCAGCAGAGATCGACAGCTCTACAATGAGCAGTTCTTC
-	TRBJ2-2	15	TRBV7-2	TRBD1	CASSPQGANTGELFF	TGTGCCAGCAGCCCGCAGGGGGCCAACACCGGGGAGCTGTTTTTT
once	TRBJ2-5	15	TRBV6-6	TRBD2	CASSGPGLVQETQYF	TGTGCCAGCAGTGGACCGGGACTAGTACAAGAGACCCAGTACTTC
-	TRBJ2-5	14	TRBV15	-	CATSMLQRGETQYF	TGTGCCACCAGCATGCTCCAGCGAGGGGAGACCCAGTACTTC
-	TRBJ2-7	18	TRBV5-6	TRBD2	CASSVSGRTSGTLYEQYF	TGTGCCAGCAGCGTTTCAGGGAGGACTAGCGGGACCCTCTACGAGCAGTACTTC